The 32 T cell receptor beta chains presented below share a single source sample, sequenced in a study of cytomegalovirus exposure and HLA in healthy donors. In the PCR, 60 Vbeta and 13 Jbeta primers were used. The method was immunoSEQ multiplex PCR; TCRdb's version includes in-frame clones alone and lacks a portion of them. The sample holds under 200,000 clones, roughly 82% seen once. The material sequenced was PBMCs. These receptors all come from a man in his fifties in good health and CMV-seropositive.

This chain uses TRBV19 with TRBJ2-2, with D perhaps TRBD2 (6 bases). The V end lost 5 bases, the J end lost 5 bases, and 12 bases lay between the germline ends. The V gene's germline CDR1 is LNHDA and CDR2 SQIVND (reference sequence). This CDR3 region has 14 residues. The CDR3 coding sequence is TGTGCCAGTAGTTTGGAGGGTAGGACCGGGGAGCTGTTTTTT. Amino acid sequence: CASSLEGRTGELFF.

DNA for the CDR3: TGTGCCAGCAGTTTGCGGAGGGGGGGACCGTTAGACATTCAGTACTTC. This encodes CASSLRRGGPLDIQYF. V is TRBV28 and J is TRBJ2-4, with D possibly TRBD2 on 7 matching bases. The CDR3 has 16 amino acids. V was cut by 3 bases and J by 8 bases, with 20 bases left in between. The germline CDR1 and CDR2 sequences are MDHEN and SYDVKM.

This CDR3 is CASSFGTGGNEQYF. Here the CDR3 DNA reads TGTGCCAGCAGCTTCGGGACAGGGGGCAACGAGCAGTACTTC. The genes are TRBV5-8 and TRBJ2-7; 12 nucleotides line up with TRBD1. V gave up 2 bases and J gave up 5 bases; unmatched junction bases: 2. Germline assignment: CDR1 SGHTS and CDR2 YDEGEE. The CDR3 totals 14 residues. The variable domain in full, completed from reference TRBV5-8 and TRBJ2-7, reads EAGVTQSPTHLIKTRGQQATLRCSPISGHTSVYWYQQALGLGLQFLLWYDEGEERNRGNFPPRFSGRQFPNYSSELNVNALELEDSALYLCASSFGTGGNEQYFGPGTRLTVT.

The chain has TRBV7-2 and TRBJ2-3, with a weak D call TRBD2 (7 bases). V lost 5 bases and J lost 4, with 16 bases in between. Germline V gives CDR1 SGHTA, CDR2 FQGNSA. The CDR3 covers 15 residues. The CDR3 loop is CASSPRGGPSDTQYF. For the CDR3, the DNA is TGTGCCAGCAGCCCGAGGGGGGGGCCTTCAGATACGCAGTATTTT.

V usage is TRBV4-3 and J usage is TRBJ1-2; 7 nucleotides line up with TRBD1. From germline, CDR1 is LGHNA and CDR2 YSLEER. V was clipped by 2 bases and J by 4 bases; unmatched bases: 4. The CDR3 has 14 residues. DNA for the CDR3: TGCGCCAGCAGCCAAAGGGACAGTATCTATGGCTACACCTTC. It codes for CASSQRDSIYGYTF.

This clone was observed once. The chain couples TRBV11-3 to TRBJ2-5, with a tentative D call TRBD2 (6 bases). The CDR3 sequence is 18 residues long. Between the trimmed V and J ends, which lost 0 bases and 0 bases, there was a span of 17 bases. Germline-derived CDR1 and CDR2 are SGHNT and YENEEA. CDR3 in DNA: TGTGCCAGCAGCTTAGATATTAGCGGCGGGGCCCACCAAGAGACCCAGTACTTC. Translated: CASSLDISGGAHQETQYF.

V usage is TRBV28 and J usage is TRBJ2-1; D is ambiguous. V lost 8 bases and J 8 bases, leaving 13 bases between the germline ends. This CDR3 comprises 12 residues. Germline lookup yields CDR1 MDHEN and CDR2 SYDVKM. The CDR3 DNA sequence: TGTGCCAGCCTCTCATCCGGTTATGAGCAGTTCTTC. Its protein is CASLSSGYEQFF.

This chain uses TRBV5-1 with TRBJ2-5; D is uncertain. V was trimmed by 4 bases and J by 3 bases, leaving 16 bases between them. From germline, CDR1 is SGHRS and CDR2 YFSETQ. The length of the CDR3 is 15 residues. The CDR3 DNA reads TGCGCCAGCAGCCTGGACCCGTTCGGAGAAGAGACCCAGTACTTC. This sequence encodes CASSLDPFGEETQYF.

This clone has only one observation. This chain connects TRBV6-5 to TRBJ2-1; a possible D gene is TRBD1 (6 bases). Trimming took 6 bases from V and 4 from J, leaving 10 bases between them. Germline lookup yields CDR1 MNHEY and CDR2 SVGAGI. This CDR3 spans 13 amino acids. CDR3 protein: CASSSRGYNEQFF. The CDR3 DNA reads TGTGCCAGCAGCTCAAGGGGGTACAATGAGCAGTTCTTC.

V usage is TRBV9 and J usage is TRBJ2-1; TRBD1 aligns across 7 bases. V shed 0 bases, J shed 4 bases, and the junction held 7 bases outside the gene matches. The CDR3 has 16 amino acids. Germline CDR1 SGDLS, CDR2 YYNGEE. Written as DNA, the CDR3 is TGTGCCAGCAGCGTAGGACAGGGAATTGGATACAATGAGCAGTTCTTC. Translating it yields CASSVGQGIGYNEQFF.

This CDR3 reads CAISIRGPANYGYTF. DNA for the CDR3: TGTGCCATCAGCATCAGGGGGCCAGCTAACTATGGCTACACCTTC. J is TRBJ1-2 and V is TRBV10-3; 8 bases are shared with TRBD1. This CDR3 spans 15 amino acids. Per germline, CDR1 ENHRY and CDR2 SYGVKD. Trimming cost V 6 bases and J 0 bases; bases outside gene matches: 6.

The chain couples TRBV4-3 to TRBJ1-2; 8 bases line up with TRBD1. V lost 1 base, J lost 7 bases, and 8 bases stayed unmatched. CDR1 LGHNA and CDR2 YSLEER come from the germline V gene. This CDR3 contains 15 residues. The CDR3, as DNA: TGCGCCAGCAGCCAAGCGCTGGACAGGGTGCGTGGCTACACCTTC. Its translation is CASSQALDRVRGYTF.

The chain is built from TRBV11-3 and TRBJ2-1; 10 bases match TRBD2. With V trimmed by 5 bases and J by 3 bases, 4 bases remained unmatched. The CDR3 loop spans 15 amino acids. Germline V gene data show CDR1 as SGHNT and CDR2 as YENEEA. The CDR3 region has the DNA TGTGCCAGCAGCCTAGCGGGAGTTCGCTACAATGAGCAGTTCTTC. Its protein product is CASSLAGVRYNEQFF.

Note on this clone: The junction departs from the called germline gene at one end, perhaps through a read error. The chain links TRBV7-9 to TRBJ2-7; tentatively, D is TRBD2 (6 bases). CDR3 size: 16 residues. Germline V gene lookup returns CDR1 SEHNR and CDR2 FQNEAQ (reference sequence). The CDR3 sequence: CSSSPREDPVGYEQYF. CDR3 coding DNA: TGTTCCAGCAGCCCTAGGGAGGACCCCGTGGGGTACGAGCAGTACTTC.

For this clone: Other DNA sequences in this specimen translate into the identical CDR3. V is TRBV5-1 and J is TRBJ2-3, with 8 bases fitting TRBD1. The CDR3 consists of 15 residues. Losses at the gene ends were 4 bases for V and 5 bases for J; bases not matched to a gene: 9. Germline-derived CDR1 and CDR2 are SGHRS and YFSETQ. This CDR3 is CASSLSGGAVDTQYF. The CDR3, as DNA: TGCGCCAGCAGCCTATCAGGGGGCGCGGTAGATACGCAGTATTTT.

J is TRBJ2-3 and V is TRBV30, with 8 bases aligning to TRBD2. V dropped 3 bases and J dropped 2; count of bases not matched to a gene: 7. CDR1 GTSNPN and CDR2 SVGIG come from the germline V gene (reference sequence). This CDR3 region has 15 residues. This chain's CDR3 is CAWSELAAYTDTQYF. In DNA, the CDR3 is TGTGCCTGGAGCGAACTAGCGGCCTACACAGATACGCAGTATTTT.

The rearrangement uses TRBV18 and TRBJ2-1, with D possibly TRBD1 on 6 matching bases. The germline V and J ends were trimmed by 2 bases and 5 bases, with 16 bases remaining between them. The V gene's germline CDR1 is KGHSH and CDR2 LQKENI. The CDR3 is 16 amino acids. The CDR3 nucleotides read TGTGCCAGCTCACCATCCAACCGGGACAAAGACAATGAGCAGTTCTTC. Translating it yields CASSPSNRDKDNEQFF.

V and J are TRBV6-1 and TRBJ2-7; TRBD2 matches 16 bases. This CDR3 is 19 amino acids long. Trimming cost V 4 bases and J 2 bases; bases outside gene matches: 11. Germline CDR1 MNHNS, CDR2 SASEGT. The CDR3 loop is CASSGQYGTSGGATYEQYF. CDR3 DNA: TGTGCCAGCAGTGGCCAATACGGGACTAGCGGGGGGGCGACCTACGAGCAGTACTTC.

Remarks on this clone: Germline and junction disagree at one end, which may indicate a read error. The same CDR3 is also encoded by other DNA sequences in this sample. The V gene is TRBV10-3, the J gene TRBJ2-7, with D possibly TRBD2 on 7 matching bases. The CDR3 is made up of 16 amino acids. Germline loops: CDR1 ENHRY, CDR2 SYGVKD. The CDR3 sequence is CAISEGQGTGRDEQYF. CDR3 DNA: TGCGCCATCAGTGAGGGCCAGGGGACGGGGAGGGACGAGCAGTACTTC.

The chain joins TRBV4-3 to TRBJ2-5, with 10 bases identical to TRBD1. The J call is uncertain, as TRBJ2-7 better fits the DNA end. The CDR3 runs to 15 residues. Germline CDR1 reads LGHNA; CDR2 reads YSLEER. CDR3 region: CASSQDGTGVDEQYF. The CDR3 nucleotides read TGCGCCAGCAGCCAAGATGGGACAGGGGTAGACGAGCAGTACTTC.

The rearrangement uses TRBV6-6 and TRBJ1-6; a possible D gene is TRBD1 (6 bases). CDR1 and CDR2 (germline): MNHNY, SVGAGI (reference sequence). V lost 6 bases and J 0 bases, leaving 12 bases between the germline ends. The length of the CDR3 is 16 residues. The chain's CDR3 is CASRQTGSSYNSPLHF. The CDR3 bases are TGTGCCAGCAGACAGACAGGCAGCTCCTATAATTCACCCCTCCACTTT.

This rearrangement joins TRBV5-6 to TRBJ2-7; possible D gene TRBD2, 5 bases. CDR3 length equals 13 residues. Germline V gene data show CDR1 as SGHDT and CDR2 as YYEEEE. V was pared by 4 bases and J by 4 bases, with 12 bases between. DNA for the CDR3: TGTGCCAGCAGCCCGGGGATATATTACGAGCAGTACTTC. As protein: CASSPGIYYEQYF.

The V and J genes are TRBV19 and TRBJ2-1, with 7 bases identical to TRBD2. The V segment lost 6 bases and the J segment 7 bases; nucleotides outside the gene matches: 3. Germline values: CDR1 LNHDA, CDR2 SQIVND (reference sequence). CDR3 length: 12 residues. The DNA of the CDR3 is TGTGCCAGTAGCCAACTAGCGAATGAGCAGTTCTTC. Translated, it gives CASSQLANEQFF. Full variable domain (missing parts from reference TRBV19 and TRBJ2-1): DGGITQSPKYLFRKEGQNVTLSCEQNLNHDAMYWYRQDPGQGLRLIYYSQIVNDFQKGDIAEGYSVSREKKESFPLTVTSAQKNPTAFYLCASSQLANEQFFGPGTRLTVL.

This chain links TRBV5-1 with TRBJ2-7, with TRBD1 identical over 8 bases. The trim removed 4 bases at V and 7 bases at J, leaving 16 bases unmatched. The CDR3 runs 16 residues. Germline V lookup: CDR1 SGHRS, CDR2 YFSETQ. This chain's CDR3 is CASSKHPGQVVIEQYF. CDR3 nucleotides: TGCGCCAGCAGCAAACACCCGGGACAGGTAGTAATTGAGCAGTACTTC. Full variable domain (outside the CDR3, taken from reference TRBV5-1 and TRBJ2-7): KAGVTQTPRYLIKTRGQQVTLSCSPISGHRSVSWYQQTPGQGLQFLFEYFSETQRNKGNFPGRFSGRQFSNSRSEMNVSTLELGDSALYLCASSKHPGQVVIEQYFGPGTRLTVT.

The J gene is TRBJ1-6, the V gene TRBV4-2; D perhaps matches TRBD1 (6 bases). Trimming cost V 3 bases and J 7 bases, with 16 bases left between them. The CDR3 has 16 residues. Germline assignment: CDR1 LGHNA and CDR2 YNFKEQ. CDR3 amino acids: CASSQRTASGNSPLHF. CDR3 bases: TGTGCCAGCAGCCAGAGGACAGCCTCGGGCAATTCACCCCTCCACTTT.

The chain links TRBV19 to TRBJ2-2, with 16 bases lining up with TRBD2. The CDR3 totals 20 residues. The ends lost 3 bases at V and 4 bases at J; junction bases unmatched: 11. Germline V gene data show CDR1 as LNHDA and CDR2 as SQIVND (reference sequence). CDR3 amino acids: CASSIIGTSGRAYGTGELFF. The CDR3 DNA sequence: TGTGCCAGTAGTATCATCGGGACTAGCGGGAGGGCCTATGGCACCGGGGAGCTGTTTTTT.

V is TRBV5-1 and J is TRBJ1-5; D unresolved. This CDR3 is built from 16 residues. Germline V gives CDR1 SGHRS, CDR2 YFSETQ. V gave up 4 bases and J gave up 0 bases, with 14 bases separating them. As DNA, the CDR3 is TGCGCCAGCAGCCGGGATCCGGGGTATAGCAATCAGCCCCAGCATTTT. This gives the protein CASSRDPGYSNQPQHF. Full variable domain (remainder filled in from reference TRBV5-1 and TRBJ1-5): KAGVTQTPRYLIKTRGQQVTLSCSPISGHRSVSWYQQTPGQGLQFLFEYFSETQRNKGNFPGRFSGRQFSNSRSEMNVSTLELGDSALYLCASSRDPGYSNQPQHFGDGTRLSIL.

This rearrangement joins TRBV30 to TRBJ2-7, with D uncertain. V shed 1 base and J shed 6 bases, with 13 bases lying between them. This CDR3 comprises 13 residues. Germline CDR1 GTSNPN, CDR2 SVGIG (reference sequence). The CDR3 sequence is CAWSGRISGEQYF. CDR3 nucleotides: TGTGCCTGGAGTGGCAGGATTTCAGGCGAGCAGTACTTC.

V and J are TRBV5-1 and TRBJ2-7, with 9 bases matching TRBD2. The CDR3 has 14 residues. The V segment lost 1 base and the J segment 6 bases; nucleotides outside the gene matches: 5. The germline CDR1 and CDR2 sequences are SGHRS and YFSETQ. CDR3 protein: CASSLSSGEGEQYF. The DNA for the CDR3 is TGCGCCAGCAGCTTGTCTAGCGGGGAAGGCGAGCAGTACTTC.

The chain employs TRBV28 and TRBJ1-5; D uncertain. Germline-derived CDR1 and CDR2 are MDHEN and SYDVKM. The ends were cut back, 2 bases at V and 2 bases at J, with 10 bases in the middle. The CDR3 has 15 residues. The CDR3 protein is CASSLAGIGNQPQHF. DNA of the CDR3: TGTGCCAGCAGTTTAGCCGGGATCGGCAATCAGCCCCAGCATTTT.

V is TRBV7-2 and J is TRBJ2-1; tentative D call: TRBD2 (6 bases). With 5 bases removed from V and 0 bases from J, the gap between germline ends came to 11 bases. The CDR3 loop spans 15 amino acids. Germline CDR1 SGHTA, CDR2 FQGNSA. The CDR3 coding sequence is TGTGCCAGCAGCGAAGCGGGCGCCTCCTACAATGAGCAGTTCTTC. The encoded protein is CASSEAGASYNEQFF.

This clone turned up a few times. The rearrangement joins TRBV19 to TRBJ1-2; tentatively, D is TRBD1 (6 bases). Germline CDR1 LNHDA, CDR2 SQIVND (reference sequence). CDR3 length: 13 residues. The germline V and J ends were trimmed by 7 bases and 5 bases, with 14 bases remaining between them. In nucleotides, the CDR3 is TGTGCCAGTATTGGCAGGGGTCCGTATGGCTACACCTTC. Amino acid sequence: CASIGRGPYGYTF. The entire variable domain, with the rest obtained from reference TRBV19 and TRBJ1-2, is as follows: DGGITQSPKYLFRKEGQNVTLSCEQNLNHDAMYWYRQDPGQGLRLIYYSQIVNDFQKGDIAEGYSVSREKKESFPLTVTSAQKNPTAFYLCASIGRGPYGYTFGSGTRLTVV.